The present T cell receptor beta chain was sequenced within a study of blood T cell repertoires in COVID-19 (dated by TCRdb to the early 2020s). In the study overall: Samples covering the acute and convalescent phases of COVID-19 were provided by collaborators in the United States, Italy and Spain. The prospective study material was composed of cDNA or gDNA derived from T cells, B-cell-depleted T cells, or PBMCs. Subjects who had been exposed to COVID-19, were actively infected with it, or had recovered from it provided the deeply sampled blood TCRbeta repertoires that made up the dataset. The repertoires were made available in a free public database intended to serve as a resource for research on the immune response to SARS-CoV-2. The samples were drawn from the first 160 participants of the ongoing ImmuneRACE study and from 950 to 1,500 subjects provided by 6 global collaborators. Sample metadata almost always included a de-identified subject ID, COVID-19 status, age in years and sex. Where HLA class I and class II types were available, the types were taken from metadata supplied by the sample provider, not from assay-based typing.

TCRbeta CDR3 regions were amplified from genomic DNA using the immunoSEQ Assay, a bias-controlled multiplex PCR. On the study's bioinformatics: The number of nucleated cells in each sample was estimated by amplification of reference gene primers within the assay. To quantify the absolute abundance of each unique TCRbeta CDR3 rearrangement, sequence reads were collapsed and filtered. For each sample, productive Simpson clonality was calculated as the square root of Simpson's diversity index across productive rearrangements. Drawn from immuneACCESS, this table holds only the in-frame rearrangements with V and J called that TCRdb kept. Clones are partly lost; checked studies trace under half to an unresolved V gene and leave the rest unexplained. Clone size and the V and J calls come from that table; the DNA yielded D and trimming. The sample records under 250,000 clones, roughly 80% of which are singletons. 4% to 5.5% of the sample goes to the ten largest clones.

The collaborating institutions used their own protocols to collect whole blood in K2EDTA tubes. For TCRbeta analysis, collaborators shipped samples in one of three forms: frozen whole blood, isolated PBMCs, or DNA extracted from either of those sample types. Taken from cysteine to phenylalanine, the CDR3 has 12 residues. Just the 36-base CDR3 DNA is kept, in frame starting at base 1. Deletion took 6 bases off V and 4 bases off J, with a span of 8 bases between the germline ends. CDR1 and CDR2 are drawn from the germline V gene: MDHEN, SYDVKM. Results the study describes overall, beyond this receptor: How much clinical and demographic metadata was included differed by source and by participant, and the metadata was provided uncurated.

In regard to this clone: What this receptor recognizes is not known. Per-base qualities were not stored, and no clone one base away is much larger.

The sample taken for sequencing was peripheral blood. In this chain, TRBV28 is recombined with TRBJ2-3, with the D gene too uncertain to name. The sequence came from a man aged 45-65 years with active or convalescent COVID-19. DNA sequence: TGTGCCAGCAGGGGCCAAGCAGATACGCAGTATTTT. Its amino acids are CASRGQADTQYF.